The clone carrying this T cell receptor (beta chain) was detected only a few times. What it recognizes is unknown. Quantitative 5'-RACE with molecular barcodes generated TCR beta libraries. In TCRdb, the 5' RACE reads were re-called with MiXCR into one record per CDR3 protein. The sample includes approximately 550,000 distinct CDR3 sequences, 9.5% to 15% of them seen just once. The sample originates from a study of CD8 T cells in ankylosing spondylitis. The V end was cut by 6 bases, the J end by 2 bases, with 14 bases between. CDR1 is MNHNS, CDR2 SASEGT, per germline. The CDR3 is 15 residues long. Regarding the study as a whole: Earlier literature documents some of the motif variants in reactive arthritis synovial fluid and blood. Clones that were linked to disease were CD8+ and were relatively rare in peripheral blood. What seemed typical of ankylosing spondylitis blood was a TCR beta motif built from roughly 8 highly homologous variants. Matched ankylosing spondylitis synovial fluid reportedly contained a significantly enriched population of disease-linked clones.

V gene TRBV6-1 combines with J gene TRBJ1-5; D might be TRBD1 (6 bases). The sample taken for sequencing was blood, either unsorted or a sorted T cell fraction (not recorded which). This TCR derives from a male donor with ankylosing spondylitis. CDR3 nucleotide sequence: TGTGCCAGCAGAGGGGGGCCCGGGGGCAATCAGCCCCAGCATTTT. This encodes CASRGGPGGNQPQHF.